This record covers a single T cell receptor (beta chain). The antigen is not known. The data were taken from a study of cytomegalovirus exposure and HLA in healthy donors. Points from the study as a whole: A later analysis reportedly identified an Asian-associated ancestry cluster as carrying fewer N-insertions than the 666-donor mean. Certain indistinguishable V segments, among them TRBV6-2 and TRBV6-3, were excluded. Presence/absence analyses took donor sequencing depth as roughly uniform. The authors listed roughly 150 TCR beta chains as cytomegalovirus-associated.

PCR involved 60 Vbeta and 13 Jbeta primers. Generated by immunoSEQ multiplex PCR, the TCRdb table keeps only in-frame clones and is missing some. The table includes 76,000 or so clones, more than 65% detected once. CDR3 size: 16 residues. Germline V lookup: CDR1 MNHEY, CDR2 SMNVEV (reference sequence). The ends were cut back, 6 bases at V and 0 bases at J, with 15 bases in the middle. The TCR was taken from a middle-aged woman in good health and CMV-seropositive. The sample taken for sequencing was PBMCs. V is TRBV27 and J is TRBJ1-5; tentative D call: TRBD1 (5 bases). The CDR3 sequence: CASRPSGDVSNQPQHF. The CDR3 DNA follows: TGTGCCAGCAGACCTTCGGGGGACGTTAGCAATCAGCCCCAGCATTTT.